One and the same sample provided the 21 T cell receptor beta chains below, sequenced in a study of T cell changes during pregnancy in multiple sclerosis. The repertoire was sequenced with immunoSEQ multiplex PCR; TCRdb's copy has only in-frame clones and lacks some. Of over 100,000 clones listed, about 90% are singletons. The material was peripheral blood, obtained in the third trimester of pregnancy. Receptors were obtained from a female donor with multiple sclerosis, enrolled in a pregnancy study.

The chain recombines TRBV30 with TRBJ1-5; 8 bases are shared with TRBD1. This CDR3 spans 13 amino acids. Trimming took 4 bases from V and 2 from J; bases not matched to a gene: 1. In germline, CDR1 is GTSNPN, CDR2 SVGIG (reference sequence). The CDR3 bases are TGTGCCTGGACGGGACAGGGCAATCAGCCCCAGCATTTT. Translation gives CAWTGQGNQPQHF.

This sequence joins TRBV5-1 and TRBJ1-1, with D possibly being TRBD1 (5 bases). The V and J ends lost 1 base and 4 bases respectively, with 11 bases between them. From germline, CDR1 is SGHRS and CDR2 YFSETQ. CDR3 length: 14 amino acids. The CDR3 DNA is TGCGCCAGCAGCTTGACCAGGGATGCCACTGAAGCTTTCTTT. As protein: CASSLTRDATEAFF.

V and J are TRBV28 and TRBJ2-7; 15 bases are a match to TRBD2. The CDR3 has 17 residues. Per germline, CDR1 MDHEN and CDR2 SYDVKM. V gave up 5 bases and J gave up 3 bases; unmatched junction bases: 8. CDR3 residues: CASSQTGLAGGSYEQYF. CDR3 bases: TGTGCCAGCAGTCAAACGGGACTAGCGGGAGGTAGCTACGAGCAGTACTTC.

The chain has TRBV5-8 and TRBJ1-6; D unresolved. This CDR3 has 13 residues. V lost 0 bases and J lost 10, with 8 bases in between. Germline-derived CDR1 and CDR2 are SGHTS and YDEGEE. The CDR3 spells CASSLESRSPLHF. The DNA for the CDR3 is TGTGCCAGCAGCTTGGAGTCTCGGTCACCCCTCCACTTT.

The chain employs TRBV5-1 and TRBJ2-2; D is uncertain. CDR1 is SGHRS, CDR2 YFSETQ, per germline. This CDR3 contains 15 residues. V lost 2 bases to trimming and J lost 0 bases, with 8 bases between them. DNA of the CDR3: TGCGCCAGCAGCTTTTCCAGAACGAACACCGGGGAGCTGTTTTTT. Translated, it gives CASSFSRTNTGELFF.

This clone was counted once. This chain uses TRBV19 with TRBJ2-1; 15 bases line up with TRBD2. The V segment lost 10 bases and the J segment 1 base; nucleotides outside the gene matches: 5. The germline V gene encodes CDR1 LNHDA and CDR2 SQIVND (reference sequence). This CDR3 region has 16 residues. CDR3 nucleotides: TGTGCCACCTCCGGGACTAGCGGGAGGTCCTACAATGAGCAGTTCTTC. Its translation is CATSGTSGRSYNEQFF.

The gene calls are TRBV9 and TRBJ2-1, with 9 nucleotides matching TRBD2. Unmatched junction bases numbered 7, after V lost 2 bases and J lost 4 bases. The length of the CDR3 is 16 residues. CDR1 is SGDLS and CDR2 is YYNGEE in the germline V gene. The CDR3 region has the DNA TGTGCCAGCAGCGTTGGTAGCGGGGGCCTTTACAATGAGCAGTTCTTC. This encodes CASSVGSGGLYNEQFF.

The chain combines TRBV30 with TRBJ1-1; perhaps TRBD1 as D (6 bases). CDR1 GTSNPN and CDR2 SVGIG come from the germline V gene (reference sequence). V lost 4 bases and J 0 bases, leaving 15 bases between the germline ends. The CDR3 totals 15 residues. The CDR3, as DNA: TGTGCCTGGACGGGACACAGCTTCTTGAACACTGAAGCTTTCTTT. It encodes CAWTGHSFLNTEAFF.

This clone was counted once. This chain joins TRBV7-9 and TRBJ2-7; 8 nucleotides align to TRBD1. This CDR3 is 15 amino acids long. V trimming: 5 bases; J trimming: 7 bases; junction bases outside the gene matches: 13. Germline values: CDR1 SEHNR, CDR2 FQNEAQ (reference sequence). CDR3 amino acids: CASSPTRGPQEEQYF. The CDR3 region has the DNA TGTGCCAGCAGCCCTACCAGGGGGCCCCAAGAGGAGCAGTACTTC.

The CDR3 nucleotides read TGCAGCGCTCCGGGACTAGCGAACACCGGGGAGCTGTTTTTT. Residues: CSAPGLANTGELFF. V is TRBV29-1 and J is TRBJ2-2, with TRBD2 matching 8 bases. The CDR3 has 14 amino acids. From germline, CDR1 is SQVTM and CDR2 ANQGSEA. The J segment lost 0 bases and the V segment lost 7 bases, leaving 4 bases of the junction unmatched.

The V call is TRBV19, the J call TRBJ1-2; 7 bases match TRBD1. This CDR3 comprises 14 residues. With V trimmed by 2 bases and J by 7 bases, 7 bases remained unmatched. CDR1 is LNHDA and CDR2 is SQIVND in the germline V gene (reference sequence). For the CDR3, the DNA is TGTGCCAGTAGTATAAGGCAGGGGGGACTTGGCTACACCTTC. Amino acids: CASSIRQGGLGYTF. Full variable domain (remainder filled in from reference TRBV19 and TRBJ1-2): DGGITQSPKYLFRKEGQNVTLSCEQNLNHDAMYWYRQDPGQGLRLIYYSQIVNDFQKGDIAEGYSVSREKKESFPLTVTSAQKNPTAFYLCASSIRQGGLGYTFGSGTRLTVV.

This clone was picked up one time. The chain links TRBV5-6 to TRBJ1-5; TRBD1 is a possible D gene (5 bases). The CDR3 runs 14 residues. V lost 4 bases to trimming and J lost 6 bases, with 14 bases between them. Germline V lookup: CDR1 SGHDT, CDR2 YYEEEE. The CDR3 nucleotides read TGTGCCAGCAGCGGGTGGGGGGGTGGTCAGCCCCAGCATTTT. Translation gives CASSGWGGGQPQHF.

The V gene is TRBV28, the J gene TRBJ2-7, with TRBD2 matching 7 bases. The CDR3 length is 15 residues. Germline values: CDR1 MDHEN, CDR2 SYDVKM. Trimming at V came to 6 bases and at J to 5 bases, leaving 13 bases not matched to a gene. The CDR3 nucleotides read TGTGCCAGCAGCCGGAATTCCGGGACTACGAACGAGCAGTACTTC. This translates into CASSRNSGTTNEQYF.

The rearrangement joins TRBV2 to TRBJ1-1; no clear D gene. Trimming stripped 0 bases from V and 1 base from J, with 3 bases between. There are 13 residues in the CDR3. Germline CDR1 reads SNHLY; CDR2 reads FYNNEI. Written as DNA, the CDR3 is TGTGCCAGCAGTGAAGCGCGGAACACTGAAGCTTTCTTT. This encodes CASSEARNTEAFF.

The chain recombines TRBV2 with TRBJ1-2; D gene uncertain. This CDR3 spans 13 amino acids. V lost 3 bases and J lost 2, with 7 bases in between. Germline V gene lookup returns CDR1 SNHLY and CDR2 FYNNEI. CDR3 loop: CASSDLPNYGYTF. As DNA, the CDR3 is TGTGCCAGCAGTGACCTACCCAACTATGGCTACACCTTC.

CDR3 loop: CAISELLQGNGRELFF. CDR3 in DNA: TGTGCCATCAGTGAACTTCTACAGGGGAATGGACGGGAGCTGTTTTTT. The chain joins TRBV10-3 to TRBJ2-2; TRBD1 aligns across 7 bases. The CDR3 covers 16 residues. Germline trimming cut 3 bases from V and 9 bases from J; bases unmatched to any gene: 13. The germline CDR1 and CDR2 sequences are ENHRY and SYGVKD.

The genes are TRBV4-1 and TRBJ2-7, with D tentatively TRBD2 (6 bases). V lost 4 bases to trimming and J lost 5 bases, with 18 bases between them. CDR1 MGHRA and CDR2 YSYEKL come from the germline V gene. There are 15 residues in the CDR3. The CDR3 DNA is TGCGCCAGCAGCCGCCTACTAGCAGGTCAGGACGAGCAGTACTTC. This gives the protein CASSRLLAGQDEQYF.

The chain combines TRBV9 with TRBJ1-1, with a weak D call TRBD1 (6 bases). The V gene lost 4 bases and the J gene lost 2 bases, with 15 bases spanning the gap. The CDR3 totals 15 residues. Germline V CDR1 and CDR2: SGDLS, YYNGEE. Here the CDR3 reads CASSTLDSGNTEAFF. The CDR3 nucleotides read TGTGCCAGCAGCACCCTGGACAGTGGAAACACTGAAGCTTTCTTT.

The chain uses TRBV2 and TRBJ1-1; D not certain. The germline V gene encodes CDR1 SNHLY and CDR2 FYNNEI. This CDR3 comprises 12 residues. Deletions cut 8 bases from V and 4 bases from J, with 11 bases between. The CDR3 spells CASVYEVTEAFF. CDR3 nucleotides: TGTGCCAGCGTATACGAGGTCACTGAAGCTTTCTTT.

The gene calls are TRBV27 and TRBJ2-5, with TRBD2 identical over 9 bases. The J segment lost 4 bases and the V segment lost 2 bases, leaving 5 bases of the junction unmatched. Germline V gene data show CDR1 as MNHEY and CDR2 as SMNVEV (reference sequence). This CDR3 has 15 residues. The CDR3 region has the DNA TGTGCCAGCAGTTTACGGCTAGCGGGGAGAGAGACCCAGTACTTC. This codes for CASSLRLAGRETQYF.

The chain is built from TRBV19 and TRBJ1-5; tentatively, D is TRBD1 (6 bases). V lost 7 bases and J 5 bases, leaving 15 bases between the germline ends. Germline CDR1 is LNHDA and CDR2 is SQIVND (reference sequence). This CDR3 is 14 amino acids long. The chain's CDR3 is CASTIGQLDQPQHF. DNA of the CDR3: TGTGCCAGTACCATCGGACAGCTTGATCAGCCCCAGCATTTT.